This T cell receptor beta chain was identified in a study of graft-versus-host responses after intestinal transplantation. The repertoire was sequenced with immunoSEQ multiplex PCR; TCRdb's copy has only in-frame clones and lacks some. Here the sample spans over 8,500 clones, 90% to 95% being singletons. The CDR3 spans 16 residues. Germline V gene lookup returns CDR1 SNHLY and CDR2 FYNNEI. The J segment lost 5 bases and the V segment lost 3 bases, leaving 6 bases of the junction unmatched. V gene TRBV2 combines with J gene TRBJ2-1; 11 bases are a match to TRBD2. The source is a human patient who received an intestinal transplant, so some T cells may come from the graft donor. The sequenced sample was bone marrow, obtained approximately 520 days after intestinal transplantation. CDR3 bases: TGTGCCAGCAGTGACTTACTAGCGGGAGCTAACAATGAGCAGTTCTTC. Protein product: CASSDLLAGANNEQFF.